This T cell receptor beta chain is from a study of neurological immune-mediated disorders. Broader study findings: None of the CDR3 amino acid sequences found in expanded clones was shared across subjects. This suggests that the TCR-beta repertoires were private in all groups. Patients with HTLV-1-associated myelopathy showed the most TCR clonal expansion. Those with multiple sclerosis showed the least, falling below healthy controls.

J gave up 0 bases and V 1 base, and 7 bases lay outside the gene matches. The CDR3 length is 17 residues. In germline, CDR1 is SGHRS, CDR2 YFSETQ. The cDNA was synthesized by means of template-switch 5'RACE, which was carried out with 10-nucleotide random UMIs. The yield of each sequencing run was over 190 million TCR-beta sequences from 15-18 subjects. TCRdb reprocessed the 5' RACE reads via MiXCR and lists one record per CDR3 protein. This table has 50,000 to 70,000 distinct CDR3 sequences, approximately 11% appearing once. This clonotype was seen repeatedly, ten times or more. Its matching antigen is unknown.

The chain has TRBV5-1 and TRBJ2-1, with 7 bases aligning to TRBD2. Sequenced sample: PBMCs. The receptor was isolated from a woman aged 55-69 years with HTLV-1-associated myelopathy (HAM/TSP). In DNA, the CDR3 is TGCGCCAGCAGCTTGTCTGCGGGAGTTCCCTCCTACAATGAGCAGTTCTTC. The encoded protein is CASSLSAGVPSYNEQFF. The full variable domain, rest sourced from reference TRBV5-1 and TRBJ2-1, is KAGVTQTPRYLIKTRGQQVTLSCSPISGHRSVSWYQQTPGQGLQFLFEYFSETQRNKGNFPGRFSGRQFSNSRSEMNVSTLELGDSALYLCASSLSAGVPSYNEQFFGPGTRLTVL.